This TCR beta chain derives from a study of blood T cells in healthy people across ages. Study-wide results and limits: As age increased, TCR beta diversity per million T cells fell in a roughly linear fashion. PBMCs that were unsorted prevented a conclusive naive versus antigen-experienced comparison. Long-lived and aged donors differed, with more naive CD4+ cells and higher diversity in the long-lived.

This clonotype was seen just once. Its antigen is still unknown. PCR was performed a second time for roughly 7 to 12 cycles using a sample-barcoded 5' primer and a J-beta primer mix. Each cDNA molecule was tagged by a template-switch adaptor that had 12 random nucleotides. TCRdb called the 5' RACE reads again in MiXCR, with one record for every CDR3 protein. The sample holds over 600,000 distinct CDR3 sequences; about 46% are singletons and the top ten take 15% to 20%. The CDR3 length is 16 residues. After removal of 5 bases from V and 11 bases from J, the junction contained 18 bases not matched to a gene. Germline V lookup: CDR1 KGHDR, CDR2 SFDVKD.

The rearrangement joins TRBV24-1 to TRBJ2-5; 8 bases agree with TRBD2. This clonotype originated in a man at least 80 years old in good health. The sequenced material came from blood. CDR3 region: CATSAFHAGGQNEQYF. CDR3 nucleotides: TGTGCCACCAGTGCGTTCCACGCGGGAGGTCAGAATGAGCAGTACTTC.